The 11 T cell receptor beta chains below all came from one sample that was sequenced in a study of identical twins. TCRdb reprocessed the 5' RACE reads with MiXCR, giving one entry per CDR3 protein. The repertoire includes roughly 720,000 distinct CDR3 sequences, 18% of them detected once, and about 12% sits in the top ten. These records were also assigned to another study, of T cells expressing NK-cell markers.

The sequencing sample was made of PBMCs. The receptors stem from a woman in her late teens or twenties in good health.

This clonotype was found a few times. This chain links TRBV7-6 with TRBJ1-1; no firm D call. CDR3 length: 13 residues. The V and J ends lost 2 bases and 6 bases respectively, with 10 bases between them. Germline assignment: CDR1 SGHVS and CDR2 FNYEAQ. The CDR3 DNA follows: TGTGCCAGCAGCTTAAACAGACGGTCTGAAGCTTTCTTT. Its translation is CASSLNRRSEAFF.

V is TRBV20-1 and J is TRBJ2-7, with 7 positions matching TRBD1. After removal of 5 bases from V and 0 bases from J, the junction contained 10 bases not matched to a gene. This CDR3 spans 15 amino acids. Germline CDR1 reads DFQATT; CDR2 reads SNEGSKA (reference sequence). CDR3 residues: CSARKPGTASYEQYF. The DNA for the CDR3 is TGCAGTGCTCGAAAACCCGGGACAGCCTCCTACGAGCAGTACTTC.

The chain is built from TRBV15 and TRBJ1-4, with D unresolved. This CDR3 is built from 15 residues. V lost 5 bases, J lost 4 bases, and 14 bases lay in between. Germline V CDR1 and CDR2: LNHNV, YYDKDF (reference sequence). CDR3 protein: CATSPTVVLNEKLFF. CDR3 sequence (DNA): TGTGCCACCAGCCCCACCGTGGTACTTAATGAAAAACTGTTTTTT.

V and J are TRBV20-1 and TRBJ2-1; D may be TRBD1 or TRBD2 (5 bases each). Germline V lookup: CDR1 DFQATT, CDR2 SNEGSKA (reference sequence). The CDR3 runs to 15 residues. Trimming shortened V by 5 bases and J by 4 bases, and 18 bases separated the two germline ends. CDR3: CSAALDSGSYNEQFF. CDR3 nucleotide sequence: TGCAGTGCTGCCCTCGATTCAGGGAGTTACAATGAGCAGTTCTTC.

The sample holds a few counts of this clonotype. The V and J genes are TRBV10-2 and TRBJ2-7; the match to TRBD2 covers 7 bases. The CDR3 runs 11 residues. V trimming: 7 bases; J trimming: 9 bases; junction bases outside the gene matches: 6. Per the germline V gene, CDR1 is WSHSY and CDR2 is SAAADI. This CDR3 reads CASTGGGVQYF. Here the CDR3 DNA reads TGCGCCAGCACGGGTGGGGGGGTGCAGTACTTC.

This clonotype was picked up many times. This chain links TRBV12-3 or TRBV12-4 with TRBJ1-1, with 8 nucleotides matching TRBD1. Unmatched junction bases numbered 6, after V lost 5 bases and J lost 1 base. The CDR3 loop spans 15 amino acids. For the CDR3, the DNA is TGTGCCAGCAGTACGGACAGGGCTAAGAACACTGAAGCTTTCTTT. It is translated as CASSTDRAKNTEAFF.

This chain links TRBV5-4 with TRBJ2-3; 9 nucleotides align to TRBD1. The germline V gene encodes CDR1 SGHNT and CDR2 YYREEE (reference sequence). This CDR3 region has 19 residues. V dropped 2 bases and J dropped 0; count of bases not matched to a gene: 13. CDR3 coding DNA: TGTGCCAGCAGCTTATACGGGACAGGGTTCTTTTCTAGCACAGATACGCAGTATTTT. Translation gives CASSLYGTGFFSSTDTQYF. Supplemented by reference TRBV5-4 and TRBJ2-3, the full variable domain reads ETGVTQSPTHLIKTRGQQVTLRCSSQSGHNTVSWYQQALGQGPQFIFQYYREEENGRGNFPPRFSGLQFPNYSSELNVNALELDDSALYLCASSLYGTGFFSSTDTQYFGPGTRLTVL.

J is TRBJ2-3 and V is TRBV9, with 10 bases aligning to TRBD2. CDR1 and CDR2 from the germline V gene are SGDLS and YYNGEE. The CDR3 runs 16 residues. Trimming removed 2 bases from V and 4 bases from J; junction bases left unmatched: 7. The chain's CDR3 is CASSVFSGGAPDTQYF. CDR3 DNA sequence: TGTGCCAGCAGCGTTTTCAGCGGGGGGGCCCCAGATACGCAGTATTTT.

This chain joins TRBV7-3 and TRBJ2-1, with 7 bases aligning to TRBD2. Germline lookup yields CDR1 SGHTA and CDR2 FQGTGA. Trimming at V came to 2 bases and at J to 3 bases, leaving 4 bases not matched to a gene. CDR3 length: 15 residues. This CDR3 reads CASSLAGDYYNEQFF. CDR3 DNA sequence: TGTGCCAGCAGCTTAGCGGGGGACTACTACAATGAGCAGTTCTTC.

The chain links TRBV20-1 to TRBJ2-1, with 7 bases identical to TRBD2. V lost 8 bases and J lost 7; bases outside the gene matches: 14. Germline V gene data show CDR1 as DFQATT and CDR2 as SNEGSKA (reference sequence). The CDR3 runs 14 residues. CDR3 sequence reads: CSPDSGNLINEQFF. CDR3 nucleotide sequence: TGCAGTCCCGACAGCGGGAATCTCATAAATGAGCAGTTCTTC.

The rearrangement joins TRBV6-1 to TRBJ1-2, with 10 bases lining up with TRBD1. V gave up 5 bases and J gave up 4 bases; unmatched junction bases: 7. The V gene's germline CDR1 is MNHNS and CDR2 SASEGT. The CDR3 runs 15 residues. CDR3 loop: CASSPGTGETYGYTF. DNA for the CDR3: TGTGCCAGCAGTCCCGGGACAGGGGAGACCTATGGCTACACCTTC.